Following are 3 T cell receptor beta chains from one sample sequenced in a study of OX40 agonist ivuxolimab in advanced cancers. Clones were read by immunoSEQ multiplex PCR, and TCRdb kept only the in-frame ones, dropping some. In the table there are under 100,000 clones, about 80% of which are singletons. Sequenced material: CD4+ or CD8+ T cells sorted from blood, taken in a trial of the OX40 agonist ivuxolimab. These receptor sequences come from an adult with an advanced solid tumor such as melanoma, head and neck, liver or kidney cancer.

The chain links TRBV13 to TRBJ2-1, with 7 bases fitting TRBD2. CDR1 PRHDT and CDR2 FYEKMQ come from the germline V gene (reference sequence). J gave up 2 bases and V 0 bases, and 1 base lay outside the gene matches. There are 15 residues in the CDR3. CDR3: CASSLGLAAYNEQFF. The CDR3 DNA follows: TGTGCCAGCAGCTTAGGGCTAGCGGCCTACAATGAGCAGTTCTTC.

The chain links TRBV5-4 to TRBJ1-2, with unresolved D. Looked up from germline, CDR1 is SGHNT and CDR2 is YYREEE (reference sequence). The CDR3 has 13 amino acids. V was trimmed by 4 bases and J by 4 bases, leaving 11 bases between them. DNA for the CDR3: TGTGCCAGCAGCCCCCGTGGTCCCTATGGCTACACCTTC. Protein product: CASSPRGPYGYTF.

This clone was detected only once. V gene TRBV4-1 combines with J gene TRBJ1-2; no clear D gene. This CDR3 has 17 residues. From germline, CDR1 is MGHRA and CDR2 YSYEKL. The ends were cut back, 5 bases at V and 1 base at J, with 20 bases in the middle. The CDR3 region has the DNA TGCGCCAGCAGCAAAATAGGCAGGACGGACCTTAACTATGGCTACACCTTC. It is translated as CASSKIGRTDLNYGYTF.